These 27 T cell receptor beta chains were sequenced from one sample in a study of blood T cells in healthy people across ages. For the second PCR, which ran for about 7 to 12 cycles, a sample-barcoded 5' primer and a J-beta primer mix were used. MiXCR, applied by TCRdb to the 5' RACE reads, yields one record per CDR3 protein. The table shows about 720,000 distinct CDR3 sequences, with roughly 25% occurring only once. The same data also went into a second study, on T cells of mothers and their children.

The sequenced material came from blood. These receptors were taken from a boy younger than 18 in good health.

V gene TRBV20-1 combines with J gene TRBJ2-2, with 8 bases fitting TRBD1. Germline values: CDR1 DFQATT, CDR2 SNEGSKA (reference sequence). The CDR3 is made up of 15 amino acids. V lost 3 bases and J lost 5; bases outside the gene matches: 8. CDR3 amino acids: CSASYRTGRTGELFF. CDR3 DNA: TGCAGTGCTAGTTATCGGACAGGGCGAACCGGGGAGCTGTTTTTT.

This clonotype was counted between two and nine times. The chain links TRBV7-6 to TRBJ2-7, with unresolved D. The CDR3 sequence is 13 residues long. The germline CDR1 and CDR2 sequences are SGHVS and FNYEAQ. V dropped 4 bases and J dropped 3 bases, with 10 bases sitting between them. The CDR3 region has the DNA TGTGCCAGCAGCTCCACTCCAATCTACGAGCAGTACTTC. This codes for CASSSTPIYEQYF.

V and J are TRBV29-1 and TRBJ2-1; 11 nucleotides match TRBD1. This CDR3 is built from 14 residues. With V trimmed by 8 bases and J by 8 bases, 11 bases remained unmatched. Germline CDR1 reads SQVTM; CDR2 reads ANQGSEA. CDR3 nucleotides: TGCAGCATAGGGACAGGGGGTTCTGGCGATGAGCAGTTCTTC. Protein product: CSIGTGGSGDEQFF.

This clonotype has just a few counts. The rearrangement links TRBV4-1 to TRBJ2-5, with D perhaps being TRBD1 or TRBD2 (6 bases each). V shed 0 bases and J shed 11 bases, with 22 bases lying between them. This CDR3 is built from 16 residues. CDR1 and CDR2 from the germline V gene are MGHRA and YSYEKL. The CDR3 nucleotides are TGCGCCAGCAGCCAAGATCGAGGGGGGAATACGTATGAGCAGTACTTC. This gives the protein CASSQDRGGNTYEQYF.

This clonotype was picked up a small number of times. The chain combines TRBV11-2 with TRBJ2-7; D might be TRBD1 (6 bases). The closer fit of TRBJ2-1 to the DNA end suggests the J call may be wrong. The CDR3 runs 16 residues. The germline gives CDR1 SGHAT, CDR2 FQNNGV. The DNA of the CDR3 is TGTGCCAGCAGGAACTCCTGGGGGCAGGCGGACAATGAGCAGTTCTTC. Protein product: CASRNSWGQADNEQFF.

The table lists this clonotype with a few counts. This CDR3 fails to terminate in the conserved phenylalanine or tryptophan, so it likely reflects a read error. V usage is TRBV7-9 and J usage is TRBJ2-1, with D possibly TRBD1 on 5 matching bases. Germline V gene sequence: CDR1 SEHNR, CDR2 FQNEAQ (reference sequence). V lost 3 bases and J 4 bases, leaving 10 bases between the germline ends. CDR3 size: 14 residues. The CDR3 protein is CASSLTDQYNEQFL. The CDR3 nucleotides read TGTGCCAGCAGCTTGACAGACCAATACAATGAGCAGTTCTTA.

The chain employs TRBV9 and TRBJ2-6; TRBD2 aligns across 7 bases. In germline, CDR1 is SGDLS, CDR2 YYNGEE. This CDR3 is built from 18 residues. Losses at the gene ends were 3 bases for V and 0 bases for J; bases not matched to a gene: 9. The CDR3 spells CASSASGEKGSGANVLTF. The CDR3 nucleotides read TGTGCCAGCAGCGCTAGCGGAGAAAAGGGCTCTGGGGCCAACGTCCTGACTTTC.

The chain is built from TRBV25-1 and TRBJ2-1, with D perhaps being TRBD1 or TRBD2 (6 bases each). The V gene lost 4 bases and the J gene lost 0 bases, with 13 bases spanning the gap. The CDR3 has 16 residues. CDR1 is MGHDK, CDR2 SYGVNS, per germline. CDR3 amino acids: CASSVGGRGSYNEQFF. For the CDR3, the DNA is TGTGCCAGCAGTGTAGGGGGGAGAGGCTCCTACAATGAGCAGTTCTTC.

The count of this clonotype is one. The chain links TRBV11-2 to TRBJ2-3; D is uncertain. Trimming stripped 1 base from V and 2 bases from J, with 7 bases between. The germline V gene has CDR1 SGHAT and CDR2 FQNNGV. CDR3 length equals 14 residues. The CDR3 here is CASSLVEPTDTQYF. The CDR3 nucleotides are TGTGCCAGCAGCTTAGTCGAACCCACAGATACGCAGTATTTT. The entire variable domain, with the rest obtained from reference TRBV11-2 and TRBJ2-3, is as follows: EAGVAQSPRYKIIEKRQSVAFWCNPISGHATLYWYQQILGQGPKLLIQFQNNGVVDDSQLPKDRFSAERLKGVDSTLKIQPAKLEDSAVYLCASSLVEPTDTQYFGPGTRLTVL.

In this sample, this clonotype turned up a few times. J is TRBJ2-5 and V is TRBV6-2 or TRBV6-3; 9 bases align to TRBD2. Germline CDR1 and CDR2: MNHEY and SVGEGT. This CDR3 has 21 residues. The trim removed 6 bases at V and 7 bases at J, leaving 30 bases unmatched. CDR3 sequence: CASSQTGIPGLAGSPTGTQYF. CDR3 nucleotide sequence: TGTGCCAGCAGCCAGACAGGGATACCGGGACTAGCTGGATCACCCACAGGGACCCAGTACTTC.

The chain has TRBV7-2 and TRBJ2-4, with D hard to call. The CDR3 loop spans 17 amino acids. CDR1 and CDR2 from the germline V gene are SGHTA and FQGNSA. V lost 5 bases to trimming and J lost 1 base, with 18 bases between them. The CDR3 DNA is TGTGCCAGCAGCCATGGTGGGCTGGCTGTCGCCAAAAACATTCAGTACTTC. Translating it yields CASSHGGLAVAKNIQYF. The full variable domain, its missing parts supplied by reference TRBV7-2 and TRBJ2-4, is GAGVSQSPSNKVTEKGKDVELRCDPISGHTALYWYRQSLGQGLEFLIYFQGNSAPDKSGLPSDRFSAERTGGSVSTLTIQRTQQEDSAVYLCASSHGGLAVAKNIQYFGAGTRLSVL.

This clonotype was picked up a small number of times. The CDR3 loop reads CSVALAGVQETQYF. CDR3 DNA sequence: TGCAGCGTTGCCCTAGCGGGAGTCCAAGAGACCCAGTACTTC. The V and J genes are TRBV29-1 and TRBJ2-5; 10 bases agree with TRBD2. CDR1 is SQVTM, CDR2 ANQGSEA, per germline. The V and J ends lost 4 bases and 1 base, in that order; junction bases with no gene match: 3. The CDR3 is 14 residues long.

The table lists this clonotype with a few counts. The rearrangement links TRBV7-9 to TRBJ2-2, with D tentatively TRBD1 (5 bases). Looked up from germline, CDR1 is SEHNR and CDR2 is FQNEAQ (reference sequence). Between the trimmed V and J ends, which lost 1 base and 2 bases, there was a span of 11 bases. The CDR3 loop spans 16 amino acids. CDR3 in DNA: TGTGCCAGCAGCTTAGAGGCAGGGTCCAACACCGGGGAGCTGTTTTTT. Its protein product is CASSLEAGSNTGELFF.

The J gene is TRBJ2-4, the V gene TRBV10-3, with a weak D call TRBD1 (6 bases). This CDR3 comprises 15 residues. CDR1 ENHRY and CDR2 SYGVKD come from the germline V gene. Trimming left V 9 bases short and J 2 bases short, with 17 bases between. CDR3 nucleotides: TGTGCCATATCGGACAGAGGGTTAACCAAAAACATTCAGTACTTC. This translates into CAISDRGLTKNIQYF.

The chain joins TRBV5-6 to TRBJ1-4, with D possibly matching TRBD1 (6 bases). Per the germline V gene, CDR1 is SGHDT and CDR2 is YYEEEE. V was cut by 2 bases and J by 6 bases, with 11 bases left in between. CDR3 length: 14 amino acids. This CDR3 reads CASSFYGGDEKLFF. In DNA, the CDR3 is TGTGCCAGCAGCTTTTACGGGGGCGATGAAAAACTGTTTTTT.

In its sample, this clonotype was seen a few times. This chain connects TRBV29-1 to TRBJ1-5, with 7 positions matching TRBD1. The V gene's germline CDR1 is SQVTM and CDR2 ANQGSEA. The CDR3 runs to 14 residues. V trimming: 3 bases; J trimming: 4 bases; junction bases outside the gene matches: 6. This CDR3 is CSVDGGTDNQPQHF. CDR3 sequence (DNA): TGCAGCGTTGACGGCGGGACAGATAATCAGCCCCAGCATTTT. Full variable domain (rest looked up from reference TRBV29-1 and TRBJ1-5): SAVISQKPSRDICQRGTSLTIQCQVDSQVTMMFWYRQQPGQSLTLIATANQGSEATYESGFVIDKFPISRPNLTFSTLTVSNMSPEDSSIYLCSVDGGTDNQPQHFGDGTRLSIL.

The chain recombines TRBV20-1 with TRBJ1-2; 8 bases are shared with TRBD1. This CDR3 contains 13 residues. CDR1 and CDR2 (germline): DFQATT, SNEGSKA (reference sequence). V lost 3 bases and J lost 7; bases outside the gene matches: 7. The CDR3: CSARETGEAGYTF. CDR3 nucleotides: TGCAGTGCTAGGGAGACAGGGGAGGCTGGCTACACCTTC.

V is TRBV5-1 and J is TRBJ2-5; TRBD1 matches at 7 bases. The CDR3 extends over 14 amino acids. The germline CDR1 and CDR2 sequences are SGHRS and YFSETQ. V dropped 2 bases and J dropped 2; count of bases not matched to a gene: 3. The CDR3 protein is CASSFSRGQETQYF. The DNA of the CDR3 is TGCGCCAGCAGCTTTTCCAGGGGGCAAGAGACCCAGTACTTC.

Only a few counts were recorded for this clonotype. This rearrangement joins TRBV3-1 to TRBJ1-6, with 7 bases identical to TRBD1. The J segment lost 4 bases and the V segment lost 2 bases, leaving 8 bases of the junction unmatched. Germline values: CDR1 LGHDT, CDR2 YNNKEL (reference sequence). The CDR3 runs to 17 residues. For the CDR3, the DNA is TGTGCCAGCAGCCAACAGAGGACAGGACGATATAATTCACCCCTCCACTTT. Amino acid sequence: CASSQQRTGRYNSPLHF. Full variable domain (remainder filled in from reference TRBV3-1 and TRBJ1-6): DTAVSQTPKYLVTQMGNDKSIKCEQNLGHDTMYWYKQDSKKFLKIMFSYNNKELIINETVPNRFSPKSPDKAHLNLHINSLELGDSAVYFCASSQQRTGRYNSPLHFGNGTRLTVT.

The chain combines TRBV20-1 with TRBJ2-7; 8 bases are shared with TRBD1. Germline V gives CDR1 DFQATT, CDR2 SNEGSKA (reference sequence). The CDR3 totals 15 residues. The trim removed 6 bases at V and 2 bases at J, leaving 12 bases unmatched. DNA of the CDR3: TGCAGTGCCAAAACAACAGGGGGAATCACCTACGAGCAGTACTTC. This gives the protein CSAKTTGGITYEQYF.

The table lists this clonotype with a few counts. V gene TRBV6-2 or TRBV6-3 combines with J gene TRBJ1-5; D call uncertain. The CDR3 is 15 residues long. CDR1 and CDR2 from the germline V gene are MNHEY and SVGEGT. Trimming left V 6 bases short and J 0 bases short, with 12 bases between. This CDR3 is CASSPVDPSNQPQHF. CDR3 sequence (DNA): TGTGCCAGCAGCCCCGTGGACCCTAGCAATCAGCCCCAGCATTTT.

CDR3 loop: CASFTLGQGDPEAFF. The CDR3 DNA sequence: TGTGCCAGCTTCACCCTTGGACAGGGTGACCCTGAAGCTTTCTTT. This chain links TRBV18 with TRBJ1-1; 8 nucleotides agree with TRBD1. Trimming removed 7 bases from V and 6 bases from J; junction bases left unmatched: 13. Germline values: CDR1 KGHSH, CDR2 LQKENI. The CDR3 contains 15 residues.

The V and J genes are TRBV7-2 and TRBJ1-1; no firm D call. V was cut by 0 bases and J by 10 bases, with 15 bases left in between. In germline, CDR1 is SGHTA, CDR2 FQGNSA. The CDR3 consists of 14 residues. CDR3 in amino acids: CASSLAGTSNAAFF. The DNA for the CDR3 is TGTGCCAGCAGCTTAGCGGGAACCTCGAATGCAGCTTTCTTT.

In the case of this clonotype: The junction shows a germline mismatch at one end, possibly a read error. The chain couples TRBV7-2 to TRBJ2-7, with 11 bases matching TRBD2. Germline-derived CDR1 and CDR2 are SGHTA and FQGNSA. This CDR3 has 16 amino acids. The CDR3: CVSSLAGTSGAYEQYF. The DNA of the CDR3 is TGTGTCAGCAGCTTAGCAGGGACTAGCGGAGCCTACGAGCAGTACTTC.

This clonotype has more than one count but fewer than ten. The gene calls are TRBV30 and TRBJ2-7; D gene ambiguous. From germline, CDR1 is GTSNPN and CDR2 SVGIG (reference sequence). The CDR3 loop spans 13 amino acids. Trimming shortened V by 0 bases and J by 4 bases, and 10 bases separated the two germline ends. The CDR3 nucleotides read TGTGCCTGGAGTGTAAGCTCTGGGTACGAGCAGTACTTC. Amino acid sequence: CAWSVSSGYEQYF.

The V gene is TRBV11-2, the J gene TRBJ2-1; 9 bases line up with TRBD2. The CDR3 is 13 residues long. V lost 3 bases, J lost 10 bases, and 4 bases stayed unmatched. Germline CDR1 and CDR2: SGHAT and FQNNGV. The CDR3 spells CASSFSGSWEQFF. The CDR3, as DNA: TGTGCCAGCAGCTTTAGCGGGAGTTGGGAGCAGTTCTTC.

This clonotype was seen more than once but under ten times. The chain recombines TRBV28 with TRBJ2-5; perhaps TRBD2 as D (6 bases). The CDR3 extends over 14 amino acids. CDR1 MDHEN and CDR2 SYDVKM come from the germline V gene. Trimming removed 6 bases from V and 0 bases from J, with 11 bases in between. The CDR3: CASRPGGNQETQYF. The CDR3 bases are TGTGCCAGCAGGCCCGGCGGGAACCAAGAGACCCAGTACTTC.